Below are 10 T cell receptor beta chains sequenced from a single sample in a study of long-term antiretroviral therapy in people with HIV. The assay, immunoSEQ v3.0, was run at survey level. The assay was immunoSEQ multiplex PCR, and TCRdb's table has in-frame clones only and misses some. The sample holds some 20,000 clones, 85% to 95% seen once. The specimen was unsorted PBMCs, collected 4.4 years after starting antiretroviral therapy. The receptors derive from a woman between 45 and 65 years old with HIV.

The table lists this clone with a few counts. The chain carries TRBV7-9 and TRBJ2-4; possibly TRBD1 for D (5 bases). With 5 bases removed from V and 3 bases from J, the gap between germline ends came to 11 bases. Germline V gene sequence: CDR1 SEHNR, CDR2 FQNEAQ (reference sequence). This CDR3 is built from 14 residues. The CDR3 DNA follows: TGTGCCAGCAGCCTGACAGACGTCAAAAACATTCAGTACTTC. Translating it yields CASSLTDVKNIQYF. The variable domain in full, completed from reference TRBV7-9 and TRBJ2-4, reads DTGVSQNPRHKITKRGQNVTFRCDPISEHNRLYWYRQTLGQGPEFLTYFQNEAQLEKSRLLSDRFSAERPKGSFSTLEIQRTEQGDSAMYLCASSLTDVKNIQYFGAGTRLSVL.

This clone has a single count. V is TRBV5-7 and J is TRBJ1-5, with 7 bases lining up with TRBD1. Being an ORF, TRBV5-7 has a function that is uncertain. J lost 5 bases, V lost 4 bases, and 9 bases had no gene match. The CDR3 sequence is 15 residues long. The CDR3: CASSLDRSADQPQHF. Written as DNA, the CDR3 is TGTGCCAGCAGCCTGGACAGGTCGGCCGATCAGCCCCAGCATTTT.

The CDR3 nucleotides are TGTGCCAGCACCCCCGAGGGGCGGGGGGCCGAGCAGTACTTC. Protein product: CASTPEGRGAEQYF. The chain links TRBV7-9 to TRBJ2-7; 8 bases are a match to TRBD2. CDR1 is SEHNR, CDR2 FQNEAQ, per germline (reference sequence). The CDR3 sequence is 14 residues long. V lost 7 bases, J lost 6 bases, and 11 bases stayed unmatched.

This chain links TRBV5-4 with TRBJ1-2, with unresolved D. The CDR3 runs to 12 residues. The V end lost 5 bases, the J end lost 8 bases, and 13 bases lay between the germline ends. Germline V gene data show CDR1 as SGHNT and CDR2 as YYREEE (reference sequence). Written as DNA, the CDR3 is TGTGCCAGCAGGTCCGGGCCCAAAGGCTACACCTTC. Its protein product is CASRSGPKGYTF.

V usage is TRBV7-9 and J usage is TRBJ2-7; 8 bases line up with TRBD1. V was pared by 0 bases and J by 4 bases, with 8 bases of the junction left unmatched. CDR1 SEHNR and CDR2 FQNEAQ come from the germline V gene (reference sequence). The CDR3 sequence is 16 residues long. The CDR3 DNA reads TGTGCCAGCAGCTTAGCGGACAGGGTCCCCCGTTACGAGCAGTACTTC. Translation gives CASSLADRVPRYEQYF.

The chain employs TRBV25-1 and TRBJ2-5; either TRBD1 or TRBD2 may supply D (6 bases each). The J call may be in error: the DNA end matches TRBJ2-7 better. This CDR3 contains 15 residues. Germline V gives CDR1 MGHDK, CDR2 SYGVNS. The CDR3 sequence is CASSDPGGVTYEQYF. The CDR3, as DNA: TGTGCCAGCAGTGATCCCGGGGGCGTTACCTACGAGCAGTACTTC.

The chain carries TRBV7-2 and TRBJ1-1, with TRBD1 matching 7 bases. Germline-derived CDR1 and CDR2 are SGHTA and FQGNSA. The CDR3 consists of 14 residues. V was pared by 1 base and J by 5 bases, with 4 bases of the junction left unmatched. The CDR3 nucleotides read TGTGCCAGCAGCTTAGTTCAGGGGGGTACTGAAGCTTTCTTT. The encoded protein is CASSLVQGGTEAFF.

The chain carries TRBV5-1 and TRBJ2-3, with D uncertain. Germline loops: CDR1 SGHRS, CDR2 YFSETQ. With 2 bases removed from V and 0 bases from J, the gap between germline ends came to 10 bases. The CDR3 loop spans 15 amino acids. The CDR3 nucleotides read TGCGCCAGCAGCTTCTCGGACCGCAGCACAGATACGCAGTATTTT. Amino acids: CASSFSDRSTDTQYF.

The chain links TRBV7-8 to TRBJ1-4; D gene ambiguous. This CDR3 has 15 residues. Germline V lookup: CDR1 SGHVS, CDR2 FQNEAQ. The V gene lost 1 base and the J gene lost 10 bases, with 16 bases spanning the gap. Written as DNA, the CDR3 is TGTGCCAGCAGCTTAGATATGGGCGCTATGGTAAAACTGTTTTTT. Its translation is CASSLDMGAMVKLFF. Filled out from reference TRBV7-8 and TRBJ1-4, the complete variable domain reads GAGVSQSPRYKVAKRGQDVALRCDPISGHVSLFWYQQALGQGPEFLTYFQNEAQLDKSGLPSDRFFAERPEGSVSTLKIQRTQQEDSAVYLCASSLDMGAMVKLFFGSGTQLSVL.

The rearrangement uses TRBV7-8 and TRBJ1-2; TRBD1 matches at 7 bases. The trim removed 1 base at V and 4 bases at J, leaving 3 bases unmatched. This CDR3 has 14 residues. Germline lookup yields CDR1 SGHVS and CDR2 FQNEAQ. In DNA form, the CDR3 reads TGTGCCAGCAGCTTAGACGGACAGGCCTATGGCTACACCTTC. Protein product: CASSLDGQAYGYTF.